This T cell receptor beta chain was recorded in a study of T cells after yellow fever vaccination. Study details: Fractions of low cell number were prepared using SMART-Seq v4 Ultra Low Input. Study-wide results and limits: Contamination of FACS-sorted repertoires by abundant clonotypes from the bulk population could occur.

It was through 5'RACE template switching that TCR cDNA was made, with a universal primer site and UMIs added. Each CDR3 protein is one row after TCRdb ran MiXCR on the 5' RACE reads. Of about 350,000 distinct CDR3 sequences in the sample, 7% to 9% were seen once. In regard to this clonotype: Antigen specificity is unknown.

Looked up from germline, CDR1 is GTSNPN and CDR2 is SVGIG (reference sequence). The junction had 9 bases not matched to a gene; V was cut back by 2 bases and J by 5 bases. CDR3 length: 15 amino acids. The chain joins TRBV30 to TRBJ1-5, with 7 bases fitting TRBD1. The TCR originated in a man between 18 and 35 years old who received the YFV17D yellow fever vaccine. Source: PBMCs, taken roughly 47 days after the first yellow fever vaccination. The CDR3 loop is CAWSPLRGFYQPQHF. Here the CDR3 DNA reads TGTGCCTGGAGTCCCCTCAGGGGGTTTTATCAGCCCCAGCATTTT.